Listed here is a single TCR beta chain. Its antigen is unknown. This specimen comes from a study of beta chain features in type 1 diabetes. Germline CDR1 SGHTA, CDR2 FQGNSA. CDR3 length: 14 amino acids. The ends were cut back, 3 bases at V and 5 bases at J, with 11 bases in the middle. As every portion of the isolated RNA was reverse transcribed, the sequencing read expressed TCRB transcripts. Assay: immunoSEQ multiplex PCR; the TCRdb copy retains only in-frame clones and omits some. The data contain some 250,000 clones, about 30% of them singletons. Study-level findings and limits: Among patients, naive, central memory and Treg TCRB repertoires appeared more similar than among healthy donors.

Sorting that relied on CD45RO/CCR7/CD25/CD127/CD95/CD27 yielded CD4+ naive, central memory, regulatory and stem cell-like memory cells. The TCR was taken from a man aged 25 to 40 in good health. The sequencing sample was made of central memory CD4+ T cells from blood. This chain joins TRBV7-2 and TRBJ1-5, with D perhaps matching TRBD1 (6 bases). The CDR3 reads CASSFRGADQPQHF. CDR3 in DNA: TGTGCCAGCAGCTTTAGGGGGGCGGATCAGCCCCAGCATTTT.